This entry concerns a single TCR beta chain. Antigen specificity is unknown. Sequencing was performed with immunoSEQ multiplex PCR; in TCRdb, only in-frame clones are kept and a portion is missing. The sample carries some 180,000 clones, approximately 95% recorded once. The source of the sample is a study of T cell responses to AZD1222 COVID-19 vaccine. General study findings and limits: Spike-specific TCR breadth and depth grew following two AZD1222 doses. White British ancestry dominated among donors, who included more females, and clonal diversity was possibly underestimated. Among vaccine-associated CD4 TCRs, coverage spanned spike, with dominance at 160-218 and 743-854.

The CDR3 extends over 16 amino acids. Germline lookup yields CDR1 SGHTA and CDR2 FQGNSA. Trimming stripped 1 base from V and 0 bases from J, with 10 bases between. The genes are TRBV7-2 and TRBJ1-3; D possibly corresponds to TRBD1 (6 bases). Material: peripheral blood, obtained 28 days after the second dose of the MenACWY control vaccine. The origin of this receptor is an adult who received the MenACWY meningococcal vaccine as a control. CDR3 nucleotide sequence: TGTGCCAGCAGCTTAGGACAGGCCGTCTCTGGAAACACCATATATTTT. Translating it yields CASSLGQAVSGNTIYF.